This TCR beta chain emerged from a study of OX40 agonist ivuxolimab in advanced cancers. Whole-study context: In this cohort, patients received ivuxolimab, an agonistic anti-OX40 (CD134) antibody. The study reported partial responses in three patients: one hepatocellular carcinoma, two cutaneous melanoma. General study findings and limits: The CD4+ and CD8+ T cells in the blood had expanded clonally by week 6 at 0.1 to 3.0 mg/kg.

Libraries were prepared by immunoSEQ multiplex PCR; TCRdb keeps only in-frame clonotypes and omits some of them. The sample has 40,000 or so clones, roughly 80% seen once. The CDR3 spans 13 residues. In germline, CDR1 is MNHNY, CDR2 SVGAGI (reference sequence). V dropped 6 bases and J dropped 6; count of bases not matched to a gene: 6. This clone was found a few times. Antigen specificity is unknown. The starting material was CD4+ or CD8+ T cells sorted from blood, obtained in a trial of the OX40 agonist ivuxolimab. The chain links TRBV6-6 to TRBJ2-3, with 7 bases identical to TRBD2. The sequence was obtained from an adult with an advanced solid tumor such as melanoma, head and neck, liver or kidney cancer. The CDR3 DNA sequence: TGTGCCAGCAGCCCGGGACTAACGGATACGCAGTATTTT. Translated, it gives CASSPGLTDTQYF.